Sequencing of this TCR beta chain was carried out in a study of T-cell reconstitution after alpha-beta-depleted transplantation in children. Points from the study as a whole: T-cell numbers and diversity one year post-transplant derived largely from freshly generated T cells. Several hundred expanded graft clones reportedly gave rise to the alpha-beta T cells present about two months after transplant.

Preparing the TCRbeta library involved the use of unique molecular identifiers. Via MiXCR, TCRdb re-called the PCR reads, giving one row per CDR3 protein. The data contain over 85,000 distinct CDR3 sequences, 6% of them singletons. This clonotype was seen at least ten times. Its antigen is still unknown. The CDR3 is 16 residues long. Looked up from germline, CDR1 is LGHNA and CDR2 is YNFKEQ. V dropped 3 bases and J dropped 4 bases, with 18 bases sitting between them. J is TRBJ2-5 and V is TRBV4-2; D might be TRBD1 (6 bases). The specimen was PBMCs, mostly from graft donor cells, collected 60 days after TCRalphabeta/CD19-depleted stem cell transplant. The TCR comes from a female patient aged 2 to 10 who had a stem cell transplant for Fanconi anemia, so the T cells may come from the graft donor. CDR3 residues: CASSQGIRRGGETQYF. For the CDR3, the DNA is TGTGCCAGCAGCCAGGGGATACGAAGAGGGGGAGAGACCCAGTACTTC.